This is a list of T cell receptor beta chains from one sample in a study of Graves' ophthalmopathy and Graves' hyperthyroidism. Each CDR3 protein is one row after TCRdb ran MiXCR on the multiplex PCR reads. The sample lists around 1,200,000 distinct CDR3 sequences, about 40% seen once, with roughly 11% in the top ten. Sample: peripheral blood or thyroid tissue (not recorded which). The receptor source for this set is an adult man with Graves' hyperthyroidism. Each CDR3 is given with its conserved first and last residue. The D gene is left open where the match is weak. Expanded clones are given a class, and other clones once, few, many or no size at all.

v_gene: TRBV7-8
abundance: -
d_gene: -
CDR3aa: CASSLERAGSYNSPLHF

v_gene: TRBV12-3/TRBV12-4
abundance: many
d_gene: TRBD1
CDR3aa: CASSRGTGGYEQYF

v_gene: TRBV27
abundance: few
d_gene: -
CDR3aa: CASRRGANIGELFF

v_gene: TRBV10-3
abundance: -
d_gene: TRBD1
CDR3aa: CASRRKRQGPQETQYF

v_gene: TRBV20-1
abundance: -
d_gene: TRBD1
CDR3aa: CSARHQETGMNGYTF

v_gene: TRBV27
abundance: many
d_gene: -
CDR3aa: CASSSYSGANVLTF

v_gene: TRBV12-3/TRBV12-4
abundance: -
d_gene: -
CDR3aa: CASSLSSGYNQPQHF

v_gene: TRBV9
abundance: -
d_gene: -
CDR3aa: CASSPRGDFALSGNTIYF

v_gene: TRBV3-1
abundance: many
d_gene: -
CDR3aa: CASSRELNTEAFF

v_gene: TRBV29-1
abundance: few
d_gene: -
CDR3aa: CSVDRSQGAKSSYNSPLHF

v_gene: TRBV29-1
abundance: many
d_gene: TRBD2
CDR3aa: CSPPGGTSGSCQYDEQYF

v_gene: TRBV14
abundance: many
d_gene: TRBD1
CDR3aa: CASSQVHRGRGQETQYF

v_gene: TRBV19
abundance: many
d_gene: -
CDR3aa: CASTRQGDAGELFF

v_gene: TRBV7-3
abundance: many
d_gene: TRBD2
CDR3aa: CASSSQLAGGQETQYF

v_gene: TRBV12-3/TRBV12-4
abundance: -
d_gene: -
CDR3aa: CASGRGVTGELFF

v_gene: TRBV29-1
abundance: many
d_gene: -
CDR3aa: CSVVGRGVGETQYF

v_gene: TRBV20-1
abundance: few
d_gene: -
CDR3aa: CSAGSEKLFF

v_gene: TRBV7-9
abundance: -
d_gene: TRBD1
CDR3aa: CASSAGTGGDQPQHF

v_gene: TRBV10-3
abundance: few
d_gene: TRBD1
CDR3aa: CAISDQTGAPPYEQYF

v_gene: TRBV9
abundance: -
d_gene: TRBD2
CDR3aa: CAWGLADYEQYF

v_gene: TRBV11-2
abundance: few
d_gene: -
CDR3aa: CASSLVGPGAANEKLFF

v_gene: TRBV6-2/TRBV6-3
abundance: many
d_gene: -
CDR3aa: CASSHGGEAFF

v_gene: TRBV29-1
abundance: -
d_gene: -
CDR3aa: CSALGGTLNTGELFF

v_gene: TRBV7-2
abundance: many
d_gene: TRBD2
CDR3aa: CASSLGTSIETQYF

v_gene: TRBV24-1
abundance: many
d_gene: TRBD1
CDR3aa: CATSDSGTGASYEQYF

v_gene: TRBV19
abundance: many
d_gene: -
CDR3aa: CASSTPTNQPQHF

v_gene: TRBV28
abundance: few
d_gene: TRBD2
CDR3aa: CASSDGAGGADTQYF

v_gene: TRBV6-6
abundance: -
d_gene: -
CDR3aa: CASSRGYGYAF

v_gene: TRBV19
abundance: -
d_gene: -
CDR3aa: CASSIEGTRDTEAFF

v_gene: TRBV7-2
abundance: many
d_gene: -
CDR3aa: CASSLGTWGRTEAFF

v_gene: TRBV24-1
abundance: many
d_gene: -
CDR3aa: CATSDPSGNQETQYF

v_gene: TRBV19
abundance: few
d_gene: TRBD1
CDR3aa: CASSTKTGGRQPQHF

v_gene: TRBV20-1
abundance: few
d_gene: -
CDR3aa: CSANDGYGYTF